This T cell receptor (beta chain) stems from a study of graft-versus-host responses after intestinal transplantation. Study at large: All recipients got anti-thymocyte globulin induction, then tacrolimus and steroids for about three years.

V was shortened by 1 base and J by 1 base, with 8 bases between the two germline ends. Germline values: CDR1 SGHRS, CDR2 YFSETQ. The CDR3 runs 15 residues. The repertoire was sequenced with immunoSEQ multiplex PCR; TCRdb's copy has only in-frame clones and lacks some. The sample has about 86,000 clones, about nine tenths seen once. As concerns this clone: Antigen: not known.

This receptor was identified in a human donor who was the organ donor for an intestinal transplant. The chain links TRBV5-1 to TRBJ2-2; D is undetermined. The sequenced sample was unstimulated CD4+ T cells sorted from spleen or lymph node cells, obtained before transplant. CDR3 sequence: CASSLTVGNTGELFF. The CDR3 coding sequence is TGCGCCAGCAGCTTGACAGTTGGGAACACCGGGGAGCTGTTTTTT.